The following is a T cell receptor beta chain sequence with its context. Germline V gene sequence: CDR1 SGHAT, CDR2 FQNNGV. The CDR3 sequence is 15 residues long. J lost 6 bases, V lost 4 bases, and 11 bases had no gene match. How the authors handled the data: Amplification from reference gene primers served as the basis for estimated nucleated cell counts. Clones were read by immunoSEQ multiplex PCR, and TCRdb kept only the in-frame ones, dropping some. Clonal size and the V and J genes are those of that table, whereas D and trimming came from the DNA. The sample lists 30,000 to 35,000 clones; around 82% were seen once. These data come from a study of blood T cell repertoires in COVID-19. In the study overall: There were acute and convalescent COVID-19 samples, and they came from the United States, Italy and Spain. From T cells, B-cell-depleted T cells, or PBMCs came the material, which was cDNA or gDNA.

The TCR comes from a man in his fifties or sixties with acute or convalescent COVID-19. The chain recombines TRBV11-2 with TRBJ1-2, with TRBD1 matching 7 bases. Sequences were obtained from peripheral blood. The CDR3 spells CASSWGQTIRDGYTF. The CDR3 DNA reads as TGTGCCAGCAGCTGGGGACAGACAATAAGGGATGGCTACACCTTC.